A selection of T cell receptor beta chains follows, all from one sample in a study of identical twins. MiXCR, applied by TCRdb to the 5' RACE reads, yields one record per CDR3 protein. The sample includes 210,000 or so distinct CDR3 sequences, approximately 16% of them seen just once. These sequences were also reported in another study, on T cells expressing NK-cell markers.

Source material: CD8+ T cells sorted from blood. These receptors were taken from a woman younger than 30 in good health. The CDR3 runs from the conserved cysteine through the conserved F or W. A D gene is named only where the DNA matches it firmly. The size entry is marked missing in some rows and otherwise reads once, few, many or a size class.

clone size	V gene	CDR3 length	J gene	D gene	CDR3 protein	CDR3 DNA
few	TRBV6-2/TRBV6-3	16	TRBJ2-3	TRBD2	CASTSGLAGPTDTQYF	TGTGCCAGCACCTCGGGACTAGCGGGACCCACAGATACGCAGTATTTT
few	TRBV2	11	TRBJ2-1	-	CASSNYNEQFF	TGTGCCAGCAGTAACTACAATGAGCAGTTCTTC
-	TRBV5-1	15	TRBJ2-7	TRBD1	CASSSYRDRTSEQYF	TGCGCCAGCAGCTCCTACCGGGACAGGACGTCGGAGCAGTACTTC
few	TRBV5-6	12	TRBJ2-2	-	CASSLFNGELFF	TGTGCCAGCAGCTTGTTCAACGGGGAGCTGTTTTTT
many	TRBV7-7	15	TRBJ2-1	-	CASSTRGSSYNEQFF	TGTGCCAGCAGCACCCGGGGGTCCTCCTACAATGAGCAGTTCTTC
few	TRBV20-1	12	TRBJ1-2	-	CSARDEGWGYTF	TGCAGTGCTAGAGATGAAGGGTGGGGCTACACCTTC
few	TRBV6-1	17	TRBJ2-1	TRBD2	CASTRLRAGALADEQFF	TGTGCCAGCACCCGCTTACGGGCGGGAGCTCTCGCGGATGAGCAGTTCTTC
-	TRBV20-1	14	TRBJ2-1	TRBD2	CSARSGSGGSEQFF	TGCAGTGCTAGGAGCGGGAGTGGCGGATCTGAGCAGTTCTTC
few	TRBV6-1	14	TRBJ2-2	-	CASRRRLDTGELFF	TGTGCCAGCAGGCGCCGACTAGACACCGGGGAGCTGTTTTTT
few	TRBV5-6	13	TRBJ2-1	TRBD1	CASSQGQGSEQFF	TGTGCCAGCAGCCAAGGACAGGGCTCTGAGCAGTTCTTC
few	TRBV12-3/TRBV12-4	12	TRBJ1-4	-	CASSFTSEKLFF	TGTGCCAGCAGCTTCACAAGCGAAAAACTGTTTTTT
-	TRBV5-1	15	TRBJ2-1	-	CASSLGGVRRNEQFF	TGCGCCAGCAGCTTGGGTGGGGTTAGACGCAATGAGCAGTTCTTC
-	TRBV5-5	16	TRBJ2-1	TRBD2	CASRAGTRGSYNEQFF	TGTGCCAGCAGAGCGGGGACTAGAGGGAGCTACAATGAGCAGTTCTTC
few	TRBV20-1	15	TRBJ2-3	TRBD1	CSARDPGQSTDTQYF	TGCAGTGCTAGAGATCCGGGACAGTCCACAGATACGCAGTATTTT
-	TRBV14	15	TRBJ2-7	-	CASSPRMENFYEQYF	TGTGCCAGCAGCCCAAGAATGGAAAACTTTTACGAGCAGTACTTC
few	TRBV6-5	15	TRBJ2-5	-	CASSLGGGEGETQYF	TGTGCCAGCAGTTTAGGGGGGGGCGAGGGAGAGACCCAGTACTTC
-	TRBV7-8	16	TRBJ2-3	TRBD2	CASTQSGGAGGDTQYF	TGTGCCAGCACCCAGAGCGGGGGGGCCGGCGGGGATACGCAGTATTTT
few	TRBV12-3/TRBV12-4	15	TRBJ1-1	-	CASSLDRTDRTEAFF	TGTGCCAGCAGTTTGGATCGGACCGATCGGACTGAAGCTTTCTTT
few	TRBV29-1	13	TRBJ2-7	-	CSVEAEGSYEQYF	TGCAGCGTTGAAGCGGAGGGCTCCTACGAGCAGTACTTC
few	TRBV7-6	17	TRBJ2-6	-	CASSPQGEGPGANVLTF	TGTGCCAGCAGCCCGCAGGGGGAGGGGCCTGGGGCCAACGTCCTGACTTTC
few	TRBV6-1	12	TRBJ2-7	-	CASSFRVDEQYF	TGTGCCAGCAGTTTCCGGGTCGACGAGCAGTACTTC
-	TRBV27	16	TRBJ2-3	-	CASSLSQGGLSDTQYF	TGTGCCAGCAGTTTATCGCAGGGCGGTTTATCTGATACGCAGTATTTT
-	TRBV6-2/TRBV6-3	21	TRBJ2-1	-	CASSYAAEWREALPNTYEEFF	TGTGCCAGCAGTTACGCAGCAGAGTGGAGGGAGGCATTACCTAATACGTATGAGGAGTTCTTC
many	TRBV29-1	13	TRBJ2-2	-	CSVMGDGTGELFF	TGCAGCGTTATGGGAGATGGAACCGGGGAGCTGTTTTTT
-	TRBV29-1	14	TRBJ2-3	-	CSVEGLKISDTQYF	TGCAGCGTTGAAGGCCTGAAAATCTCAGATACGCAGTATTTT
once	TRBV2	14	TRBJ2-5	-	CASSEEGLQETQYF	TGTGCCAGCAGTGAAGAGGGCCTGCAGGAGACCCAGTACTTC
few	TRBV7-9	14	TRBJ1-4	-	CASSLGGPDEKLFF	TGTGCCAGCAGCTTAGGAGGTCCGGATGAAAAACTGTTTTTT
few	TRBV12-3/TRBV12-4	13	TRBJ1-2	TRBD1	CASSLQGAGGYTF	TGTGCCAGCAGTTTACAGGGGGCGGGCGGCTACACCTTC
-	TRBV20-1	15	TRBJ2-3	-	CSARDLDGSGDTQYF	TGCAGTGCTAGAGATCTAGACGGGAGCGGAGATACGCAGTATTTT